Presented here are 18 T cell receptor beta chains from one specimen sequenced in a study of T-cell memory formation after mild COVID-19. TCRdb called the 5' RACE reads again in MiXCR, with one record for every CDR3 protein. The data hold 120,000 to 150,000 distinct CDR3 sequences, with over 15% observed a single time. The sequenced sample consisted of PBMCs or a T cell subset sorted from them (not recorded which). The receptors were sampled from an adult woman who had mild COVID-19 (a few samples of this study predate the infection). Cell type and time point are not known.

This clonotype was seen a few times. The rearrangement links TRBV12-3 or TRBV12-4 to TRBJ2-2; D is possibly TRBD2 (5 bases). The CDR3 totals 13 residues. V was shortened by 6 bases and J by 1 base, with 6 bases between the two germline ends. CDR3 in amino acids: CASRGRNTGELFF. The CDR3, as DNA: TGTGCCAGCAGGGGGAGGAACACCGGGGAGCTGTTTTTT.

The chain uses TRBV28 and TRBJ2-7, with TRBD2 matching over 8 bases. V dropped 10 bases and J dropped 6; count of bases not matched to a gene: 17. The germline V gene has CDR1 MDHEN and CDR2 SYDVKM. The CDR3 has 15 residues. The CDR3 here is CATGEASGSLSEQYF. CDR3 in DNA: TGTGCCACCGGCGAAGCAAGCGGGAGTCTATCCGAGCAGTACTTC.

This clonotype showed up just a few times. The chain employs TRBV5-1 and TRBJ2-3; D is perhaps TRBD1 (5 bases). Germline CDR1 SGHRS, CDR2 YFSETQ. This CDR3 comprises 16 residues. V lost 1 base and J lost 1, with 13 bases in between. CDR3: CASSLSGRDGTDTQYF. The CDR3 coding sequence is TGCGCCAGCAGCTTGTCGGGCAGGGATGGCACAGATACGCAGTATTTT.

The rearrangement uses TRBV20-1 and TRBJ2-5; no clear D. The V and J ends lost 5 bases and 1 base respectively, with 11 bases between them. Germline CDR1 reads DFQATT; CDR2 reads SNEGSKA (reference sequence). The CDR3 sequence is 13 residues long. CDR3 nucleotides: TGCAGTGCTGGCCCCAGCACCCAAGAGACCCAGTACTTC. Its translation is CSAGPSTQETQYF.

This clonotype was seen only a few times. This chain's CDR3 is CASSFTGTAAFF. The CDR3 region has the DNA TGTGCCAGCAGCTTTACAGGTACCGCGGCTTTCTTT. The chain uses TRBV7-3 and TRBJ1-1; D might be TRBD1 (5 bases). V lost 3 bases and J 11 bases, leaving 13 bases between the germline ends. The length of the CDR3 is 12 residues. CDR1 and CDR2 from the germline V gene are SGHTA and FQGTGA.

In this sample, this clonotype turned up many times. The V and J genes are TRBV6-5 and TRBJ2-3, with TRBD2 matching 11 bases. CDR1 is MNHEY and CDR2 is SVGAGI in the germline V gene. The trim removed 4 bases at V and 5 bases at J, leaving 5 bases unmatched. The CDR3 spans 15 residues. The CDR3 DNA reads TGTGCCAGCAGTTTACTAGCGGGAGCTGGAGATACGCAGTATTTT. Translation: CASSLLAGAGDTQYF.

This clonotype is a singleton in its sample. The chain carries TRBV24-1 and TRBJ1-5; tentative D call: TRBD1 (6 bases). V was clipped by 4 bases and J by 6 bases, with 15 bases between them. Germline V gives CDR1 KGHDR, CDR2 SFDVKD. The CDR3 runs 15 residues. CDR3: CATSDATGISQPQHF. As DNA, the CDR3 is TGTGCCACCAGTGACGCAACAGGGATAAGTCAGCCCCAGCATTTT.

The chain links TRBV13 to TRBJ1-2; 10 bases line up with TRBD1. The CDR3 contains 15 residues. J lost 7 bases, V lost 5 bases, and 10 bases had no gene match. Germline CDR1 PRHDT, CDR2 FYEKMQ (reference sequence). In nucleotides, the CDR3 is TGTGCCAGCAGCGGGCCGGGACAGGGGAGAGGTGGCTACACCTTC. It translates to CASSGPGQGRGGYTF.

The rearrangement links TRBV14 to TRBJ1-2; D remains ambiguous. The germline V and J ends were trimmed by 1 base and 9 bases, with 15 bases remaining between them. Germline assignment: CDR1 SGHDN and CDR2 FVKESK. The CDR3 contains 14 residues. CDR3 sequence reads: CASSQVGSGGSYTF. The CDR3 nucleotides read TGTGCCAGCAGCCAAGTAGGCTCGGGTGGCAGCTACACCTTC.

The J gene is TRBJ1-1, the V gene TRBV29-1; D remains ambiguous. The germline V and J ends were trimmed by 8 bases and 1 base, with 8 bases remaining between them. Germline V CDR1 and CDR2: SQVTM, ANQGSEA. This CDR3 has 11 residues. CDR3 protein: CSSRRNTEAFF. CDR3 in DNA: TGCAGCTCGCGGAGGAACACTGAAGCTTTCTTT.

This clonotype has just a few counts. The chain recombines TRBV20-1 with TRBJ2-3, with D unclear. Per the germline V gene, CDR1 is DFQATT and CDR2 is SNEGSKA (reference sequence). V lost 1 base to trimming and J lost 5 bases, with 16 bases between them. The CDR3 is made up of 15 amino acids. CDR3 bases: TGCAGTGCTAGAGTTGACCTAAATTTTAGAGATACGCAGTATTTT. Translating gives CSARVDLNFRDTQYF.

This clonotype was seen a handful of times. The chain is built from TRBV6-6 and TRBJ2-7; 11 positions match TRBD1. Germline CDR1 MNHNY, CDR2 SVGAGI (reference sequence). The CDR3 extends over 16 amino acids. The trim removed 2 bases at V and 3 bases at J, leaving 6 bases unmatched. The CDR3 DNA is TGTGCCAGCAGTTACCCGGTCGGGACAGGGGGCTACGAGCAGTACTTC. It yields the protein CASSYPVGTGGYEQYF.

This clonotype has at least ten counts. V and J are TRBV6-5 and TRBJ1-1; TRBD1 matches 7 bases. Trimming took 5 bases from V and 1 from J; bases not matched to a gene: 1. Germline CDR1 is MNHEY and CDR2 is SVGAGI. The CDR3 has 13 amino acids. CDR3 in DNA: TGTGCCAGCAGTCGACAGGGGAACACTGAAGCTTTCTTT. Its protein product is CASSRQGNTEAFF.

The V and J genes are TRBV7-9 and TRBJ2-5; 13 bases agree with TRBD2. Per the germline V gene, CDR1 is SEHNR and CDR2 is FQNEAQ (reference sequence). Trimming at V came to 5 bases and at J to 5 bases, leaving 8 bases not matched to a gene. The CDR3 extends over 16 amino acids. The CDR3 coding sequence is TGTGCCAGCAGCGGCCGGACTAGCGGGAGTGAGGAGACCCAGTACTTC. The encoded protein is CASSGRTSGSEETQYF.

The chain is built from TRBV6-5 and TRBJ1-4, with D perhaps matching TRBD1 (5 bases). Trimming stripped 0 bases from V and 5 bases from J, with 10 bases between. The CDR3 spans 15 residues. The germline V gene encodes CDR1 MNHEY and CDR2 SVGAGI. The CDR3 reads CASSYSSGQNEKLFF. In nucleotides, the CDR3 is TGTGCCAGCAGTTACTCTTCAGGGCAAAATGAAAAACTGTTTTTT.

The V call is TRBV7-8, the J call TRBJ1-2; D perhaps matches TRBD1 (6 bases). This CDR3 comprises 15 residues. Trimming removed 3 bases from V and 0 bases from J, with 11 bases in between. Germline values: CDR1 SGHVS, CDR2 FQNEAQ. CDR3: CASSFVRGANYGYTF. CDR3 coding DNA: TGTGCCAGCAGCTTCGTCAGGGGAGCTAACTATGGCTACACCTTC.

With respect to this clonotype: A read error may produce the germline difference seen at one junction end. The CDR3 DNA reads TGCAGTGCTGGAGACCGCGCAGATACGCAGTATTTT. Residues: CSAGDRADTQYF. The rearrangement joins TRBV20-1 to TRBJ2-3; D gene unclear. Germline CDR1 reads DFQATT; CDR2 reads SNEGSKA (reference sequence). The CDR3 runs to 12 residues.

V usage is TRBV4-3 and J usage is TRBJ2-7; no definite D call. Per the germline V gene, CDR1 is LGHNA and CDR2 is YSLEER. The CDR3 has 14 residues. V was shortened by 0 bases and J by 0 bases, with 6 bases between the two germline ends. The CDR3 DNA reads TGCGCCAGCAGCCAAGATGCAGTCTCCTACGAGCAGTACTTC. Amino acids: CASSQDAVSYEQYF.